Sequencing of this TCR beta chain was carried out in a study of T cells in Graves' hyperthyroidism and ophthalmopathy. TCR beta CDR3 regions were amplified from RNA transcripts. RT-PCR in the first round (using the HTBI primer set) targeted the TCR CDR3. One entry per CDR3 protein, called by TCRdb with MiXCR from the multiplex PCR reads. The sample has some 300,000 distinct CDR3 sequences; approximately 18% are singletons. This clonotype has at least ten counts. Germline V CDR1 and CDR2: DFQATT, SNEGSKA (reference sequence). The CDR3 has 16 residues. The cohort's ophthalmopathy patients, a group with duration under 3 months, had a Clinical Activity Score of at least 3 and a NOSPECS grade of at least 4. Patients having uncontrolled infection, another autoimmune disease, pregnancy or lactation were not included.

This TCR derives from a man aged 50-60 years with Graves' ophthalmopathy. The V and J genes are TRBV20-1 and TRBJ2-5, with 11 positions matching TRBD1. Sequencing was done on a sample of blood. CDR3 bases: TGCTCTGCCGGGGACAGGGGGTCCGTGTACCAAGAGACCCAGTACTTC. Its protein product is CSAGDRGSVYQETQYF.